This T cell receptor beta chain was recorded in a study of cytomegalovirus exposure and HLA in healthy donors. Study overall: Early released data had 80 million or so unique TCRs, all coming from HLA-typed donors.

Both 60 Vbeta primers and 13 Jbeta primers went into the PCR. Here immunoSEQ multiplex PCR was the method, and the copy in TCRdb shows in-frame clones only, minus some. The sample shows about 160,000 clones, 70% to 80% of them seen only once. This clone has a handful of counts. The CDR3 length is 13 residues. Trimming shortened V by 1 base and J by 3 bases, and 6 bases separated the two germline ends. Germline CDR1 and CDR2: SGHAT and FQNNGV. This TCR was sampled from a man aged 30-40 years in good health and CMV-seronegative. Sequenced: PBMCs. This rearrangement joins TRBV11-2 to TRBJ1-1, with a possible D match to TRBD1 (5 bases). The CDR3 nucleotides are TGTGCCAGCAGCTTAGTGACAGACACTGAAGCTTTCTTT. It is translated as CASSLVTDTEAFF. Based on the CDR3 plus reference TRBV11-2 and TRBJ1-1, the full variable domain is EAGVAQSPRYKIIEKRQSVAFWCNPISGHATLYWYQQILGQGPKLLIQFQNNGVVDDSQLPKDRFSAERLKGVDSTLKIQPAKLEDSAVYLCASSLVTDTEAFFGQGTRLTVV.